The 13 T cell receptor beta chains given below trace back to one sample, sequenced in a study of cytomegalovirus exposure and HLA in healthy donors. Primers included in the PCR were 60 Vbeta and 13 Jbeta primers. This table comes from immunoSEQ multiplex PCR, and its TCRdb copy is limited to in-frame clones, with some not included. The sample table sets out approximately 30,000 clones. The specimen was PBMCs. The source of these receptors is a woman aged 40 to 55 in good health and CMV-seropositive.

This chain uses TRBV2 with TRBJ1-3; no clear D gene. The V end was cut by 5 bases, the J end by 0 bases, with 11 bases between. Germline V lookup: CDR1 SNHLY, CDR2 FYNNEI. The CDR3 spans 15 residues. Here the CDR3 reads CASSSDTSSGNTIYF. In DNA form, the CDR3 reads TGTGCCAGCAGTTCCGACACCTCCTCTGGAAACACCATATATTTT.

The chain carries TRBV18 and TRBJ1-5; D is perhaps TRBD1 (5 bases). V dropped 3 bases and J dropped 9 bases, with 18 bases sitting between them. Germline loops: CDR1 KGHSH, CDR2 LQKENI. The CDR3 contains 15 residues. CDR3 amino acids: CASSPAGQGLGPQHF. The CDR3 DNA reads as TGTGCCAGCTCACCGGCGGGGCAGGGCCTAGGGCCCCAGCATTTT.

As DNA, the CDR3 is TGCGCCAGCAGCTTACACACAGGGGACTACGAGCAGTACTTC. This translates into CASSLHTGDYEQYF. The chain recombines TRBV5-1 with TRBJ2-7, with TRBD1 identical over 7 bases. The CDR3 runs to 14 residues. The J segment lost 3 bases and the V segment lost 2 bases, leaving 5 bases of the junction unmatched. CDR1 and CDR2 from the germline V gene are SGHRS and YFSETQ.

The chain uses TRBV5-1 and TRBJ2-3; TRBD2 matches 10 bases. The germline CDR1 and CDR2 sequences are SGHRS and YFSETQ. This CDR3 comprises 16 residues. Trimming removed 4 bases from V and 0 bases from J; junction bases left unmatched: 5. The CDR3 bases are TGCGCCAGCAGCGCCGAGACTAGCGGGAGCACAGATACGCAGTATTTT. Residues: CASSAETSGSTDTQYF.

V gene TRBV6-1 combines with J gene TRBJ1-5; a weak D match, TRBD1 (6 bases). Germline CDR1 reads MNHNS; CDR2 reads SASEGT. There are 16 residues in the CDR3. V was shortened by 1 base and J by 1 base, with 11 bases between the two germline ends. In DNA, the CDR3 is TGTGCCAGCAGTGAAGACAGGGTGTGGAGCAATCAGCCCCAGCATTTT. This codes for CASSEDRVWSNQPQHF.

The CDR3 reads CASSLVVWGLKPQHF. CDR3 coding DNA: TGTGCCAGCAGCTTAGTGGTCTGGGGGCTTAAGCCCCAGCATTTT. The V and J genes are TRBV11-3 and TRBJ1-5, with a tentative D call TRBD1 (6 bases). Germline V gene data show CDR1 as SGHNT and CDR2 as YENEEA. Trimming cost V 1 base and J 8 bases, with 15 bases left between them. The CDR3 is 15 residues long.

This sequence joins TRBV29-1 and TRBJ1-1, with 7 bases that match TRBD1. Germline V CDR1 and CDR2: SQVTM, ANQGSEA. Trimming at V came to 7 bases and at J to 2 bases, leaving 10 bases not matched to a gene. The CDR3 has 14 residues. The CDR3 reads CSAAPGQSNTEAFF. The CDR3 region has the DNA TGCAGCGCTGCACCGGGACAGAGTAACACTGAAGCTTTCTTT.

V usage is TRBV10-1 and J usage is TRBJ2-3; the match to TRBD2 covers 11 bases. Germline CDR1 and CDR2: WNHNN and SYGVQD (reference sequence). Trimming at V came to 8 bases and at J to 6 bases, leaving 4 bases not matched to a gene. CDR3 length: 13 amino acids. The chain's CDR3 is CASQSSGRDTQYF. CDR3 bases: TGCGCCAGCCAATCTAGCGGGAGGGATACGCAGTATTTT.

The rearrangement joins TRBV6-5 to TRBJ2-7; the D gene is possibly TRBD2 (6 bases). Germline V gene lookup returns CDR1 MNHEY and CDR2 SVGAGI. The CDR3 sequence is 13 residues long. V shed 8 bases and J shed 2 bases, with 13 bases lying between them. The chain's CDR3 is CASLGLAPYEQYF. In nucleotides, the CDR3 is TGTGCCAGCCTGGGACTTGCCCCCTACGAGCAGTACTTC.

The chain links TRBV19 to TRBJ1-5; 7 nucleotides line up with TRBD1. The CDR3 has 16 residues. J lost 2 bases, V lost 3 bases, and 7 bases had no gene match. Germline V gives CDR1 LNHDA, CDR2 SQIVND (reference sequence). CDR3 sequence: CASSMTGRVGNQPQHF. The CDR3 region has the DNA TGTGCCAGTAGTATGACAGGGCGGGTCGGCAATCAGCCCCAGCATTTT.

The chain combines TRBV4-1 with TRBJ2-7, with 10 positions matching TRBD2. There are 15 residues in the CDR3. The V gene's germline CDR1 is MGHRA and CDR2 YSYEKL. V dropped 0 bases and J dropped 4; count of bases not matched to a gene: 3. As DNA, the CDR3 is TGCGCCAGCAGCCAAGATCTAGCGGGAGTTTACGAGCAGTACTTC. This codes for CASSQDLAGVYEQYF.

This clone shows up as medium-sized by frequency. The chain is built from TRBV10-3 and TRBJ1-4; TRBD1 agrees at 7 bases. With 4 bases clipped from V and 8 bases from J, the junction kept 4 bases outside the gene matches. Germline assignment: CDR1 ENHRY and CDR2 SYGVKD. The CDR3 has 13 residues. The CDR3 region is CAISAGQDEKLFF. In nucleotides, the CDR3 is TGTGCCATCAGTGCAGGACAGGACGAAAAACTGTTTTTT.

The chain employs TRBV5-4 and TRBJ1-1, with D possibly TRBD1 on 5 matching bases. V was clipped by 5 bases and J by 2 bases, with 10 bases between them. The CDR3 has 13 amino acids. Per germline, CDR1 SGHNT and CDR2 YYREEE (reference sequence). The CDR3: CASRDTGNTEAFF. CDR3 DNA: TGTGCCAGCAGGGACACAGGAAACACTGAAGCTTTCTTT.